These 8 T cell receptor beta chains were sequenced from one sample in a study of blood T cell repertoires in COVID-19. Produced via immunoSEQ multiplex PCR; TCRdb's table is partial and in-frame only. The repertoire holds under 250,000 clones, 83% seen once, with around 5.2% in the top ten. Input material: peripheral blood. The receptors stem from a human donor in a cohort sampled during active COVID-19.

The chain carries TRBV6-5 and TRBJ2-7, with D unresolved. The CDR3 is 14 residues long. The ends were cut back, 6 bases at V and 4 bases at J, with 16 bases in the middle. Per germline, CDR1 MNHEY and CDR2 SVGAGI. CDR3 sequence (DNA): TGTGCCAGCAGCAGGTCCAACAATCAATACGAGCAGTACTTC. Its protein product is CASSRSNNQYEQYF.

This chain links TRBV30 with TRBJ2-7; TRBD2 matches 9 bases. The CDR3 has 14 residues. Germline trimming cut 0 bases from V and 3 bases from J; bases unmatched to any gene: 3. The V gene's germline CDR1 is GTSNPN and CDR2 SVGIG (reference sequence). CDR3 nucleotide sequence: TGTGCCTGGAGTGTTGGTAGCGGGGGCTACGAGCAGTACTTC. This sequence encodes CAWSVGSGGYEQYF.

The chain is built from TRBV9 and TRBJ1-3; D not certain. There are 15 residues in the CDR3. CDR1 is SGDLS, CDR2 YYNGEE, per germline. Trimming pared 1 base from V and 0 bases from J, leaving 8 bases between. This chain's CDR3 is CASSVTPGSGNTIYF. The CDR3 region has the DNA TGTGCCAGCAGCGTAACCCCAGGCTCTGGAAACACCATATATTTT.

This clone is termed medium-sized. The CDR3 DNA follows: TGTGCCAGCAGCCCACTGAGCGGGGGGGCGTTTAATGAGCAGTTCTTC. It specifies CASSPLSGGAFNEQFF. The gene calls are TRBV7-3 and TRBJ2-1; 10 bases line up with TRBD2. CDR1 and CDR2 from the germline V gene are SGHTA and FQGTGA. J was trimmed by 7 bases and V by 5 bases; bases with no gene match: 11. This CDR3 has 16 amino acids.

The genes are TRBV9 and TRBJ2-3, with 11 positions matching TRBD2. CDR1 and CDR2 (germline): SGDLS, YYNGEE. Germline trimming cut 4 bases from V and 5 bases from J; bases unmatched to any gene: 9. CDR3 size: 16 residues. CDR3 sequence (DNA): TGTGCCAGCAGCTCCTATAGCGGGGGGGCCGTAGATACGCAGTATTTT. Protein product: CASSSYSGGAVDTQYF. The variable domain in full, completed from reference TRBV9 and TRBJ2-3, reads DSGVTQTPKHLITATGQRVTLRCSPRSGDLSVYWYQQSLDQGLQFLIQYYNGEERAKGNILERFSAQQFPDLHSELNLSSLELGDSALYFCASSSYSGGAVDTQYFGPGTRLTVL.

The V and J genes are TRBV18 and TRBJ1-6; 7 nucleotides match TRBD1. J lost 7 bases, V lost 3 bases, and 3 bases had no gene match. CDR3 length: 14 residues. Germline assignment: CDR1 KGHSH and CDR2 LQKENI. CDR3 residues: CASSPDRLNSPLHF. DNA of the CDR3: TGTGCCAGCTCACCGGACAGGTTAAATTCACCCCTCCACTTT. Full variable domain (outside the CDR3, taken from reference TRBV18 and TRBJ1-6): NAGVMQNPRHLVRRRGQEARLRCSPMKGHSHVYWYRQLPEEGLKFMVYLQKENIIDESGMPKERFSAEFPKEGPSILRIQQVVRGDSAAYFCASSPDRLNSPLHFGNGTRLTVT.

The gene calls are TRBV6-5 and TRBJ2-7; TRBD2 aligns across 7 bases. V lost 5 bases to trimming and J lost 7 bases; unmatched junction nucleotides: 14. Germline V CDR1 and CDR2: MNHEY, SVGAGI. This CDR3 is built from 15 residues. The CDR3 region is CASSIQAGFFGEQYF. CDR3 coding DNA: TGTGCCAGCAGTATACAAGCGGGGTTCTTTGGAGAGCAGTACTTC.

V gene TRBV29-1 combines with J gene TRBJ2-3, with D hard to call. The CDR3 totals 12 residues. V lost 7 bases, J lost 2 bases, and 10 bases lay in between. The germline gives CDR1 SQVTM, CDR2 ANQGSEA. The CDR3 reads CSALPPTDTQYF. DNA for the CDR3: TGCAGCGCCCTACCCCCCACAGATACGCAGTATTTT.